This T cell receptor beta chain was recorded in a study of T cell responses to AZD1222 COVID-19 vaccine. Study-wide results and limits: Variant regions that are unmutated are reportedly the target of nearly half of spike-specific TCRs. Donors were chiefly white British, with a greater number of females, and clonal diversity was perhaps underestimated. After the peak T cell response, and only then, were repertoires sampled.

The method was immunoSEQ multiplex PCR; TCRdb's version includes in-frame clones alone and lacks a portion of them. The table includes 100,000 or so clones, roughly 87% detected once. Germline V gives CDR1 MNHEY, CDR2 SMNVEV (reference sequence). V lost 3 bases to trimming and J lost 5 bases, with 17 bases between them. This CDR3 region has 15 residues. On this clone itself: Antigen: not known.

The chain is built from TRBV27 and TRBJ2-7; D perhaps matches TRBD2 (6 bases). This clonotype originated in an adult who received the AZD1222 COVID-19 vaccine. The sequencing used peripheral blood, collected 28 days after the second AZD1222 dose. The CDR3 reads CASSFGGNPPNEQYF. The DNA of the CDR3 is TGTGCCAGCAGTTTTGGGGGGAACCCCCCCAACGAGCAGTACTTC.